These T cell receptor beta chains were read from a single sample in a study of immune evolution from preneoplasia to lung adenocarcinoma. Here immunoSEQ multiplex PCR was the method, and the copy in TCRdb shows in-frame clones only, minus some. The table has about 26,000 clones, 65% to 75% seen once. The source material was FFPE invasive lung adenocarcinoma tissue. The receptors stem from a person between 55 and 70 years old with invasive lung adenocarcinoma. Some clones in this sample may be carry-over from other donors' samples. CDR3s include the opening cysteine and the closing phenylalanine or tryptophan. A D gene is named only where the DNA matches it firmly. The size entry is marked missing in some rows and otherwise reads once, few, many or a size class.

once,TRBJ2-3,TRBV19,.,CASRSFGTDTQYF,TGTGCCAGTAGAAGTTTCGGGACAGATACGCAGTATTTT
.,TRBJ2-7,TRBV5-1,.,CASSLVLATRYEQYF,TGCGCCAGCAGCTTGGTTCTAGCTACGAGGTACGAGCAGTACTTC
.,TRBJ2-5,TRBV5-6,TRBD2,CASSLGGRAYETQYF,TGTGCCAGCAGCTTAGGCGGGAGGGCCTATGAGACCCAGTACTTC
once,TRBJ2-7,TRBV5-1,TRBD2,CASSLEAGVYYEQYF,TGCGCCAGCAGCTTGGAAGCGGGGGTATACTACGAGCAGTACTTC
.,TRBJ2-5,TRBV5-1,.,CASSLAGDSETQYF,TGCGCCAGCAGCTTGGCAGGGGATTCGGAGACCCAGTACTTC
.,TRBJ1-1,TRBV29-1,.,CSVLRGVDTEAFF,TGCAGCGTTTTACGGGGGGTCGACACTGAAGCTTTCTTT
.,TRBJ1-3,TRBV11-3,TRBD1,CASSLMTGSGNTIYF,TGTGCCAGCAGCTTAATGACAGGGAGTGGAAACACCATATATTTT
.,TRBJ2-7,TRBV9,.,CASSVGSSSYEQYF,TGTGCCAGCAGCGTAGGTTCCAGCTCCTACGAGCAGTACTTC
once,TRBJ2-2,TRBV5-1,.,CASSLRPDRSANTGELFF,TGCGCCAGCAGCCTCCGCCCCGACAGAAGCGCGAACACCGGGGAGCTGTTTTTT
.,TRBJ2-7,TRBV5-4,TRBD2,CASSPLSGRAGNEQYF,TGTGCCAGCAGCCCCCTTAGCGGGAGGGCCGGGAACGAGCAGTACTTC
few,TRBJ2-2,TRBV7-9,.,CASSPPPGEGTGELFF,TGTGCCAGCAGCCCTCCCCCAGGGGAGGGCACCGGGGAGCTGTTTTTT
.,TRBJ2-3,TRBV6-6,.,CASSHPAAPQYF,TGTGCCAGCAGCCACCCGGCGGCTCCGCAGTATTTT
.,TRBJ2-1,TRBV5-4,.,CASSPGGGARNEQFF,TGTGCCAGCAGCCCTGGGGGGGGCGCTAGGAATGAGCAGTTCTTC
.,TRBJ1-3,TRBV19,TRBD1,CASTVTPGQGATIYF,TGTGCCAGTACCGTAACGCCGGGACAGGGGGCCACCATATATTTT
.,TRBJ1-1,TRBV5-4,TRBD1,CASRTGRGRDTEAFF,TGTGCCAGCAGAACAGGCAGGGGGCGCGACACTGAAGCTTTCTTT
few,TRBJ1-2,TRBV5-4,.,CASSPEAGGYGYTF,TGTGCCAGCAGCCCGGAAGCTGGGGGCTATGGCTACACCTTC
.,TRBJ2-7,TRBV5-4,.,CASSFFSGYEQYF,TGTGCCAGCAGCTTCTTTAGCGGCTACGAGCAGTACTTC
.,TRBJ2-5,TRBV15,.,CATSRDEGETQYF,TGTGCCACCAGCAGAGATGAGGGGGAGACCCAGTACTTC
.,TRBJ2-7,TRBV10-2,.,CASTQYKGGQYF,TGCGCCAGCACCCAATATAAGGGCGGGCAGTACTTC
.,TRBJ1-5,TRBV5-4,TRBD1,CASSRDSDQPQHF,TGTGCCAGCAGCAGGGACAGCGATCAGCCCCAGCATTTT
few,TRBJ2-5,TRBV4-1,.,CASSQGGETQYF,TGCGCCAGCAGCCAGGGGGGAGAGACCCAGTACTTC
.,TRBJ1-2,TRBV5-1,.,CASSLDLGGGYTF,TGCGCCAGCAGCTTGGACCTCGGAGGCGGCTACACCTTC
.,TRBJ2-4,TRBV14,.,CASSHRLAKNIQYF,TGTGCCAGCAGCCACAGGCTAGCCAAAAACATTCAGTACTTC
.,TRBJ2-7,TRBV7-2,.,CASSQQGGVSYEQYF,TGTGCCAGCAGCCAACAAGGAGGGGTCTCCTACGAGCAGTACTTC
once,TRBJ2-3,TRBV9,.,CASSVGQSTDTQYF,TGTGCCAGCAGCGTGGGGCAAAGCACAGATACGCAGTATTTT
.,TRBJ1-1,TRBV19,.,CASSRSRAEAFF,TGTGCCAGTAGTCGATCCCGGGCCGAAGCTTTCTTT
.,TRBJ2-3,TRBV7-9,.,CASSLGGGRVDTQYF,TGTGCCAGCAGCTTAGGGGGGGGCAGAGTGGATACGCAGTATTTT
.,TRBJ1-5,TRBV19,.,CASSIGHTQPQHF,TGTGCCAGTAGTATAGGACATACTCAGCCCCAGCATTTT
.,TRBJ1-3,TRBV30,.,CAIHGAAGNTIYF,TGTGCCATCCACGGGGCGGCTGGAAACACCATATATTTT
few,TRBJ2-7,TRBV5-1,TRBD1,CASRESGGTYEQYF,TGCGCCAGCAGGGAGTCAGGGGGCACCTACGAGCAGTACTTC
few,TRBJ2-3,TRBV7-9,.,CASSLPRSSTDTQYF,TGTGCCAGCAGCTTGCCGCGGAGCAGCACAGATACGCAGTATTTT
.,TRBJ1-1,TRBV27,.,CASSLEYGTEAFF,TGTGCCAGCAGTTTAGAGTATGGGACTGAAGCTTTCTTT
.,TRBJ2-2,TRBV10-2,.,CASSESSAGELFF,TGCGCCAGCAGTGAAAGTAGCGCCGGGGAGCTGTTTTTT
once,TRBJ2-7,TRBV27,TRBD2,CASRRTSGVYEQYF,TGTGCCAGCAGAAGGACTAGCGGAGTTTACGAGCAGTACTTC
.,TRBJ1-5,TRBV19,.,CASSVPTNQPQHF,TGTGCCAGTAGTGTCCCGACAAATCAGCCCCAGCATTTT
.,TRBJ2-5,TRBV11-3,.,CASSSGGTEASKTQYF,TGTGCCAGCAGCTCGGGCGGGACGGAGGCGTCAAAGACCCAGTACTTC
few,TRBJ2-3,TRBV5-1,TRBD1,CASSLGDSSQDTQYF,TGCGCCAGCAGCTTAGGGGACAGTTCACAGGATACGCAGTATTTT
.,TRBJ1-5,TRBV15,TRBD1,CATSGTGQGKNQPQHF,TGTGCCACCAGCGGAACCGGACAGGGGAAAAATCAGCCCCAGCATTTT
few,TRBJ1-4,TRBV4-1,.,CASSGQSPPGLFF,TGCGCCAGCAGCGGACAGTCACCACCAGGACTGTTTTTT
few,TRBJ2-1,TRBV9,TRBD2,CASSVGGLAELNEQFF,TGTGCCAGCAGCGTAGGAGGGCTAGCGGAGCTCAATGAGCAGTTCTTC
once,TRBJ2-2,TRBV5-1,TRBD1,CASSAKSGTGAGELFF,TGCGCCAGCAGCGCAAAATCCGGGACAGGGGCCGGGGAGCTGTTTTTT
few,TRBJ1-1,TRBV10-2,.,CASSGQENTEAFF,TGCGCCAGCAGTGGGCAGGAGAACACTGAAGCTTTCTTT
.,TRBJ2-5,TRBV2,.,CASSRDYQETQYF,TGTGCCAGCAGCCGGGACTACCAAGAGACCCAGTACTTC